The next 11 T cell receptor beta chains were all read from a single sample in a study of technical replicates of blood from a few donors. Generated by immunoSEQ multiplex PCR, the TCRdb table keeps only in-frame clones and is missing some. The table includes approximately 85,000 clones, approximately 95% detected once. Sequencing input: T cells isolated from PBMCs. These receptors came from a human donor in good health.

V is TRBV2 and J is TRBJ2-5; D not certain. The CDR3 extends over 15 amino acids. Deletions cut 7 bases from V and 2 bases from J, with 17 bases between. Germline values: CDR1 SNHLY, CDR2 FYNNEI. CDR3 DNA: TGTGCCAGCACCCCGGCACGAGGTTTTCAAGAGACCCAGTACTTC. Translation gives CASTPARGFQETQYF.

This CDR3 is CASSQGQSFNNEQFF. The CDR3 DNA reads as TGCGCCAGCAGCCAGGGACAGTCCTTCAACAATGAGCAGTTCTTC. The chain joins TRBV5-1 to TRBJ2-1; 7 positions agree with TRBD1. V was clipped by 4 bases and J by 5 bases; unmatched bases: 9. In germline, CDR1 is SGHRS, CDR2 YFSETQ. The CDR3 totals 15 residues.

The CDR3: CASRRKTSLQETQYF. The CDR3 DNA follows: TGTGCCAGCAGGAGAAAAACGTCCCTACAAGAGACCCAGTACTTC. The chain carries TRBV7-9 and TRBJ2-5; D unclear. From germline, CDR1 is SEHNR and CDR2 FQNEAQ (reference sequence). V dropped 6 bases and J dropped 2 bases, with 16 bases sitting between them. CDR3 length: 15 residues.

The chain links TRBV28 to TRBJ1-4; D is perhaps TRBD1 (5 bases). The CDR3 totals 13 residues. Trimming took 5 bases from V and 7 from J, leaving 11 bases between them. CDR1 is MDHEN, CDR2 SYDVKM, per germline. CDR3 coding DNA: TGTGCCAGCAGTGTAGGGGTGTCTGAAAAACTGTTTTTT. This gives the protein CASSVGVSEKLFF.

This sequence joins TRBV28 and TRBJ1-2, with 8 bases identical to TRBD1. The CDR3 has 14 residues. The V gene end was trimmed by 5 bases and the J gene end by 7 bases; junction bases not matched to a gene: 9. Germline lookup yields CDR1 MDHEN and CDR2 SYDVKM. CDR3 nucleotides: TGTGCCAGCAGTCCATTCCAGGGGGCAAGTGGCTACACCTTC. Translation gives CASSPFQGASGYTF.

This clone turned up a few times. The J gene is TRBJ1-5, the V gene TRBV6-1, with a weak D call TRBD1 (6 bases). V was trimmed by 8 bases and J by 7 bases, leaving 18 bases between them. The V gene's germline CDR1 is MNHNS and CDR2 SASEGT. This CDR3 is 14 amino acids long. The CDR3 here is CASEALQGFQPQHF. The CDR3 DNA reads as TGTGCCAGCGAGGCCCTACAGGGTTTCCAGCCCCAGCATTTT.

The chain is built from TRBV6-1 and TRBJ2-1; 13 bases fit TRBD2. The germline CDR1 and CDR2 sequences are MNHNS and SASEGT. This CDR3 has 17 amino acids. The ends lost 0 bases at V and 6 bases at J; junction bases unmatched: 5. The CDR3 reads CASSEAPGLAGLNEQFF. DNA of the CDR3: TGTGCCAGCAGTGAAGCGCCGGGACTAGCGGGGCTCAATGAGCAGTTCTTC.

V usage is TRBV18 and J usage is TRBJ1-1, with a weak D call TRBD1 (5 bases). V lost 2 bases to trimming and J lost 1 base, with 5 bases between them. The CDR3 consists of 13 residues. Germline values: CDR1 KGHSH, CDR2 LQKENI. This CDR3 reads CASSPTGNTEAFF. The CDR3, as DNA: TGTGCCAGCTCACCAACAGGGAACACTGAAGCTTTCTTT.

The rearrangement joins TRBV5-4 to TRBJ2-7; maybe TRBD1 (6 bases). The CDR3 runs to 16 residues. V gave up 0 bases and J gave up 2 bases, with 15 bases separating them. Germline V gives CDR1 SGHNT, CDR2 YYREEE (reference sequence). CDR3 sequence reads: CASSLDFQGPTYEQYF. The CDR3 DNA is TGTGCCAGCAGCTTGGACTTTCAGGGGCCGACCTACGAGCAGTACTTC.

A single count supports this clone. V gene TRBV5-1 combines with J gene TRBJ2-3, with 7 bases that match TRBD1. CDR3 length: 13 amino acids. Germline V CDR1 and CDR2: SGHRS, YFSETQ. After removal of 2 bases from V and 3 bases from J, the junction contained 0 bases not matched to a gene. CDR3 residues: CASSLQGTDTQYF. In DNA form, the CDR3 reads TGCGCCAGCAGCTTACAGGGGACAGATACGCAGTATTTT.

The genes are TRBV14 and TRBJ2-7; tentatively, D is TRBD2 (6 bases). Per the germline V gene, CDR1 is SGHDN and CDR2 is FVKESK. V was shortened by 4 bases and J by 2 bases, with 6 bases between the two germline ends. The CDR3 has 12 residues. In DNA, the CDR3 is TGTGCCAGCAGCCCGGGGGCCTACGAGCAGTACTTC. Its protein product is CASSPGAYEQYF.